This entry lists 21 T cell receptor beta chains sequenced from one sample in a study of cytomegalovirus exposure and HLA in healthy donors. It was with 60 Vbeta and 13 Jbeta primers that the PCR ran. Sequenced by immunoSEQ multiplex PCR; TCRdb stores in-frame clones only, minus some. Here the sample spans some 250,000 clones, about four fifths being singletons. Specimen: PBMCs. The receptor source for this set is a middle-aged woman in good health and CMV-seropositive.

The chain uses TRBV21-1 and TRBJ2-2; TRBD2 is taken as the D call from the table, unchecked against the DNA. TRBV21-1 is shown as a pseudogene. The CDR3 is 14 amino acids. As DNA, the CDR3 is TGTGCCAGCAGCAAACGACTGAACACCGGGGAGCTGTTTTTT. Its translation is CASSKRLNTGELFF.

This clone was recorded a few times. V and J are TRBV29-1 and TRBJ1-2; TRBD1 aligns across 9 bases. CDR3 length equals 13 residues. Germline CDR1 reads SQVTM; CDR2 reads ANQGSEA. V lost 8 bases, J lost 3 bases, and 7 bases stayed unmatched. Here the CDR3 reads CSSGQGWDYGYTF. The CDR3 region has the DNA TGCAGCTCAGGACAGGGGTGGGACTATGGCTACACCTTC. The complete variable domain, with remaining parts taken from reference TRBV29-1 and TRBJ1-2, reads SAVISQKPSRDICQRGTSLTIQCQVDSQVTMMFWYRQQPGQSLTLIATANQGSEATYESGFVIDKFPISRPNLTFSTLTVSNMSPEDSSIYLCSSGQGWDYGYTFGSGTRLTVV.

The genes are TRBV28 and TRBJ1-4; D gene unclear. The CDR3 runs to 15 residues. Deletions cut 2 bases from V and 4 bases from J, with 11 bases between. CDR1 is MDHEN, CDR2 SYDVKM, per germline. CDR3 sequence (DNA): TGTGCCAGCAGTTTAACTGGACTGGTTAATGAAAAACTGTTTTTT. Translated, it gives CASSLTGLVNEKLFF.

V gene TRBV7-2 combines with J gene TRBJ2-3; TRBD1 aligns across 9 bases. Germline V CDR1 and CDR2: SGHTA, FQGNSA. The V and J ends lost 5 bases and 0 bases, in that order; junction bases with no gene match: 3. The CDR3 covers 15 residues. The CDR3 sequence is CASSVGTGSTDTQYF. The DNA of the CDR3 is TGTGCCAGCAGCGTCGGGACAGGGAGCACAGATACGCAGTATTTT.

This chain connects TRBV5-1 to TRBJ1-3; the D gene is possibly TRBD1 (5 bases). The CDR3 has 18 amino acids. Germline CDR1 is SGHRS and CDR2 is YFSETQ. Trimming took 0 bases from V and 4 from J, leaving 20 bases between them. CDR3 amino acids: CASSLAPVRVELGNTIYF. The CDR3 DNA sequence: TGCGCCAGCAGCTTGGCCCCGGTCAGGGTTGAGTTGGGAAACACCATATATTTT. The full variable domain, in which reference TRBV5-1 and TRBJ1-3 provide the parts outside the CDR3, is KAGVTQTPRYLIKTRGQQVTLSCSPISGHRSVSWYQQTPGQGLQFLFEYFSETQRNKGNFPGRFSGRQFSNSRSEMNVSTLELGDSALYLCASSLAPVRVELGNTIYFGEGSWLTVV.

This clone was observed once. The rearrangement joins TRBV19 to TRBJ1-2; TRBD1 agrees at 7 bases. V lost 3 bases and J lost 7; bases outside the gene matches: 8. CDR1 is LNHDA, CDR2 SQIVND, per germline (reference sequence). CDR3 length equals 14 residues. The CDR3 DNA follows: TGTGCCAGTAGTATGAATGGACAGGTTACTGGCTACACCTTC. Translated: CASSMNGQVTGYTF.

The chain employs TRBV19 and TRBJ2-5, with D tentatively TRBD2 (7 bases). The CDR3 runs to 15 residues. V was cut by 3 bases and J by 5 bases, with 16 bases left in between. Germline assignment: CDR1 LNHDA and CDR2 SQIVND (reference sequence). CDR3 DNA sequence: TGTGCCAGTAGTATCTTCCTGGGGGGGCGGGAGACCCAGTACTTC. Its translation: CASSIFLGGRETQYF.

CDR3 DNA: TGTGCCAGCAGTTTCACCTACGAGCAGTACTTC. Protein: CASSFTYEQYF. V and J are TRBV7-7 and TRBJ2-7; D not certain. This CDR3 has 11 residues. The germline V gene encodes CDR1 SSHAT and CDR2 FNYEAQ (reference sequence). Trimming removed 6 bases from V and 2 bases from J, with 5 bases in between.

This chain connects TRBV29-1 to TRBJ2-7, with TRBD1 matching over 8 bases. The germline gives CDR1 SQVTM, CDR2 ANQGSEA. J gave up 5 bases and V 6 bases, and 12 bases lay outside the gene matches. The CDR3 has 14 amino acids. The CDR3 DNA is TGCAGCGTCTCTACCGGGACAGGTCATAACGAGCAGTACTTC. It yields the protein CSVSTGTGHNEQYF.

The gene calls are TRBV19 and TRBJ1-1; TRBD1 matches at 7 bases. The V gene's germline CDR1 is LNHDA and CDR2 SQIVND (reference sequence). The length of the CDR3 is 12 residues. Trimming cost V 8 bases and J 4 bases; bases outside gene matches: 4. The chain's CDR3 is CASVQGTTEAFF. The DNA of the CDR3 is TGTGCCAGTGTACAGGGGACCACTGAAGCTTTCTTT.

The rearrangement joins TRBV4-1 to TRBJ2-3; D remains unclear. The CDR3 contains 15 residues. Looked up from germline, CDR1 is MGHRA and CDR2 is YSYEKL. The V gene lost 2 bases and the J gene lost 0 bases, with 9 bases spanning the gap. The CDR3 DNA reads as TGCGCCAGCAGCCAAAGCGCCGCTAGCACAGATACGCAGTATTTT. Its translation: CASSQSAASTDTQYF.

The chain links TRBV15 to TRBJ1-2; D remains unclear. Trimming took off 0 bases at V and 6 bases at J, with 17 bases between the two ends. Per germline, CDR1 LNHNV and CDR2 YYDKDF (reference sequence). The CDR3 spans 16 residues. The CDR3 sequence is CATSRDNLADRDGYTF. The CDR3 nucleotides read TGTGCCACCAGCAGAGATAACCTAGCCGATAGGGATGGCTACACCTTC.

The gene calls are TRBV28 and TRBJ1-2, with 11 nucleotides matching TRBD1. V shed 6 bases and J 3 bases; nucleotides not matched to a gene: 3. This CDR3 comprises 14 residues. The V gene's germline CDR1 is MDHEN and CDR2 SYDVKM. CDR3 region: CASRTGQGDYGYTF. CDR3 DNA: TGTGCCAGCAGAACGGGACAGGGGGACTATGGCTACACCTTC.

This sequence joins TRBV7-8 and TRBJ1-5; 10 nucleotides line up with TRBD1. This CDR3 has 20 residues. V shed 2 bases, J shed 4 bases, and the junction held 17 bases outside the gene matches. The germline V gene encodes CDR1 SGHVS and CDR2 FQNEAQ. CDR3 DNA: TGTGCCAGCAGCTTACTCGTCTCCGCCGCGGGGACAGGGGTTAATCAGCCCCAGCATTTT. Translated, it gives CASSLLVSAAGTGVNQPQHF.

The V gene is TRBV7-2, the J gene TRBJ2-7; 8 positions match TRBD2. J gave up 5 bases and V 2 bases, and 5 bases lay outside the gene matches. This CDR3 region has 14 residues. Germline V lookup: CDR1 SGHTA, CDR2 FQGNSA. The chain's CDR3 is CASSLNAAGDEQYF. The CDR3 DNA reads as TGTGCCAGCAGCTTAAATGCAGCGGGAGACGAGCAGTACTTC.

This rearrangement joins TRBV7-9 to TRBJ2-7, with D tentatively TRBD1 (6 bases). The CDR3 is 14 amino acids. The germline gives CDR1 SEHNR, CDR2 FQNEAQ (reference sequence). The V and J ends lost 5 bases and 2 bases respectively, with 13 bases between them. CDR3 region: CASSPAGEPYEQYF. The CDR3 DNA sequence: TGTGCCAGCAGCCCTGCAGGGGAGCCCTACGAGCAGTACTTC.

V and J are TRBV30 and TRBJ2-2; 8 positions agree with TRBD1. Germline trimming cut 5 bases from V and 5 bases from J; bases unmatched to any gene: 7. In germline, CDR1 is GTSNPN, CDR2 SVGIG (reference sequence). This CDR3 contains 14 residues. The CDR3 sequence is CAWGQGMWTGELFF. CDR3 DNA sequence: TGTGCCTGGGGACAGGGTATGTGGACCGGGGAGCTGTTTTTT.

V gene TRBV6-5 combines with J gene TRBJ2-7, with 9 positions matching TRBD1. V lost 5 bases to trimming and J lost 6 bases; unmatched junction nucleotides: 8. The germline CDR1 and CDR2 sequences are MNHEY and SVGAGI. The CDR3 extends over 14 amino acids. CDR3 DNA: TGTGCCAGCAGTGATGACAGGGGGATCGGCGAGCAGTACTTC. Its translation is CASSDDRGIGEQYF.

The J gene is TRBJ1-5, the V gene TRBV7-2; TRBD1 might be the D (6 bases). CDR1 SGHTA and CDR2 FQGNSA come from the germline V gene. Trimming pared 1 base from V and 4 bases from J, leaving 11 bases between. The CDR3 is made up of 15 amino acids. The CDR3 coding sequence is TGTGCCAGCAGCTTAGAGGGTACAGGGAATCAGCCCCAGCATTTT. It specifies CASSLEGTGNQPQHF.

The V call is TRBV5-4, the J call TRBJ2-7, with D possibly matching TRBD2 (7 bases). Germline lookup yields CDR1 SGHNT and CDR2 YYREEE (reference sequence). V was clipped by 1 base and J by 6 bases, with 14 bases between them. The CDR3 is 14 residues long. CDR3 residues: CASSLFGGPAEQYF. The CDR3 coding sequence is TGTGCCAGCAGCTTGTTCGGGGGGCCTGCCGAGCAGTACTTC.

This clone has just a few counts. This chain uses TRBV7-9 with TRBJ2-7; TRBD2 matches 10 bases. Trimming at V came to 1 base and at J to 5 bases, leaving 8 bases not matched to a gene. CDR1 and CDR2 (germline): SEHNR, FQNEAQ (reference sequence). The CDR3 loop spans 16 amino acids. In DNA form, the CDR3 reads TGTGCCAGCAGCTTAGGCCCGGGACTAGCGCCCCACGAGCAGTACTTC. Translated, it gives CASSLGPGLAPHEQYF.